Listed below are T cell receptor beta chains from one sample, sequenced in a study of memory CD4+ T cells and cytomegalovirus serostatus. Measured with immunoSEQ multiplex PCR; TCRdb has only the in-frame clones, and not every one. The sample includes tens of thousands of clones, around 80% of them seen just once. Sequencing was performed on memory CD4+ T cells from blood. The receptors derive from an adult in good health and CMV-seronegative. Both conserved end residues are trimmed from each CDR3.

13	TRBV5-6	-	ASSLAGGLSYEQY
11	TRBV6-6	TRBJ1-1	ASSYARQTEAF
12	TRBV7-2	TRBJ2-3	ASSLGGVPDTQY
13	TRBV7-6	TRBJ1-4	ASSLGRGLYEKLF
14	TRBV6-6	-	ASSYSGGIGSYEQY
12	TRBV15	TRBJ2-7	ATSTWDISYEQY
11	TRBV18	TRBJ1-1	ASSTGSNTEAF
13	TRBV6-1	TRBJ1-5	ASSGGAYSNQPQH
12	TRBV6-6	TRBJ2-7	ASSYWGGGYEQY
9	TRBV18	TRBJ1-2	ASSSNYGYT